This T cell receptor (beta chain) was profiled in a study of blood T cell repertoires in COVID-19. This clone was detected only a few times. Measured with immunoSEQ multiplex PCR; TCRdb has only the in-frame clones, and not every one. Of approximately 25,000 clones in the sample, around 86% were seen once. The TCR sequence derives from a human donor in a cohort sampled during active COVID-19. Specimen: peripheral blood.

The CDR3 DNA follows: TGTGCCAGCAGCTTGAGGGTTTCTGGGACAGGGTTGGGCGGGGAGCTGTTTTTT. The encoded protein is CASSLRVSGTGLGGELFF. This chain joins TRBV5-5 and TRBJ2-2; TRBD1 aligns across 9 bases. Looked up from germline, CDR1 is SGHKS and CDR2 is YYEKEE (reference sequence). After removal of 1 base from V and 7 bases from J, the junction contained 14 bases not matched to a gene. The CDR3 runs to 18 residues.